This T cell receptor (beta chain) was sequenced during a study of blood T cell repertoires in COVID-19. In the study overall: Italy, Spain and the United States were the sources of the convalescent and acute COVID-19 samples. Sample material is recorded as cDNA or gDNA derived from T cells, B-cell-depleted T cells, or PBMCs.

Clones were sequenced by immunoSEQ multiplex PCR, and TCRdb holds only the in-frame ones, with some missing. This table has a few hundred thousand clones, approximately 89% appearing once. Study members were between about 18 and 100 years old and lived in 24 US regions. CDR3 length: 15 amino acids. In germline, CDR1 is SGHRS, CDR2 YFSETQ. The ends lost 1 base at V and 3 bases at J; junction bases unmatched: 5. Source material: PBMCs or T cells enriched from blood (not recorded which). The TCR originated in a woman between 40 and 55 years old who had recovered from COVID-19. The rearrangement uses TRBV5-1 and TRBJ2-5; TRBD2 matches at 8 bases. This chain's CDR3 is CASSLRPAGEETQYF. DNA of the CDR3: TGCGCCAGCAGCTTGCGACCAGCGGGGGAAGAGACCCAGTACTTC.